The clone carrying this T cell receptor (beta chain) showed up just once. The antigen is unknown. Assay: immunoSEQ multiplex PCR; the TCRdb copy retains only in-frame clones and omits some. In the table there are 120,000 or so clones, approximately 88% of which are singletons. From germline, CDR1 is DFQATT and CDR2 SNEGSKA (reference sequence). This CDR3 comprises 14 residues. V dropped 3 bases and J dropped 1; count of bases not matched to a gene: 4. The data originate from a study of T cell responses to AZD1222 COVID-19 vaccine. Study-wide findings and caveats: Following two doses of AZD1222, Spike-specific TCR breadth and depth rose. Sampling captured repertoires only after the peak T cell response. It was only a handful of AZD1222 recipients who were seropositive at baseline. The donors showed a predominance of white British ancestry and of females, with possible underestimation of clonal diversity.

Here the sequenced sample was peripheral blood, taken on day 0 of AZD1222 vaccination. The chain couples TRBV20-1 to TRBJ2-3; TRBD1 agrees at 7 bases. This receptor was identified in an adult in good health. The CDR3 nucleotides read TGCAGTGCTAGTCAGGGGGTAGGCACAGATACGCAGTATTTT. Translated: CSASQGVGTDTQYF.